The 15 T cell receptor beta chains listed next were all sequenced from one sample in a study of blood T cell repertoires in COVID-19. Measured with immunoSEQ multiplex PCR; TCRdb has only the in-frame clones, and not every one. Of around 200,000 clones listed, 89% are singletons. Sequenced: PBMCs or T cells enriched from blood (not recorded which). All receptors derive from a woman aged 40 to 50 with acute COVID-19.

In its sample, this clone was seen once. The chain has TRBV2 and TRBJ1-3; D gene uncertain. CDR1 and CDR2 from the germline V gene are SNHLY and FYNNEI. Deletions cut 0 bases from V and 8 bases from J, with 8 bases between. CDR3 size: 13 residues. This CDR3 is CASSEAHQYTIYF. The CDR3 bases are TGTGCCAGCAGTGAAGCGCATCAGTACACCATATATTTT.

The chain employs TRBV4-3 and TRBJ2-7; possibly TRBD1 for D (6 bases). The CDR3 runs to 17 residues. Trimming stripped 0 bases from V and 2 bases from J, with 17 bases between. The germline CDR1 and CDR2 sequences are LGHNA and YSLEER. The CDR3 spells CASSQDIIGQSTYEQYF. The CDR3 nucleotides read TGCGCCAGCAGCCAAGATATTATAGGACAGAGTACCTACGAGCAGTACTTC.

This clone was recorded at least ten times. The CDR3 DNA is TGTGCCAGCAGTGAAGCAGGGGGCGCCCATAACTATGGCTACACCTTC. Residues: CASSEAGGAHNYGYTF. The chain uses TRBV25-1 and TRBJ1-2, with 8 bases lining up with TRBD1. This CDR3 spans 16 amino acids. The V gene end was trimmed by 2 bases and the J gene end by 1 base; junction bases not matched to a gene: 6. CDR1 is MGHDK and CDR2 is SYGVNS in the germline V gene.

V and J are TRBV27 and TRBJ2-1, with 8 bases fitting TRBD1. This CDR3 has 15 amino acids. CDR1 and CDR2 (germline): MNHEY, SMNVEV (reference sequence). J was trimmed by 6 bases and V by 5 bases; bases with no gene match: 9. Here the CDR3 DNA reads TGTGCCAGCAGTGTCGGACAGGGAAACGCCAATGAGCAGTTCTTC. It encodes CASSVGQGNANEQFF.

V gene TRBV28 combines with J gene TRBJ1-6; 9 bases are a match to TRBD1. The CDR3 spans 15 residues. V was clipped by 5 bases and J by 7 bases; unmatched bases: 6. Per germline, CDR1 MDHEN and CDR2 SYDVKM. The CDR3 spells CASSPTGGMNSPLHF. CDR3 in DNA: TGTGCCAGCAGTCCAACAGGGGGCATGAATTCACCCCTCCACTTT.

This clone appeared a single time. The chain has TRBV7-8 and TRBJ1-1, with D possibly matching TRBD1 (6 bases). V gave up 8 bases and J gave up 1 base, with 11 bases separating them. Germline V gives CDR1 SGHVS, CDR2 FQNEAQ. This CDR3 region has 13 residues. The CDR3 DNA is TGTGCCAGCGCCCGGACAGAGAACACTGAAGCTTTCTTT. Protein sequence: CASARTENTEAFF.

The rearrangement joins TRBV27 to TRBJ1-3; D not certain. Germline V gene sequence: CDR1 MNHEY, CDR2 SMNVEV (reference sequence). The V gene lost 3 bases and the J gene lost 0 bases, with 15 bases spanning the gap. The CDR3 is made up of 17 amino acids. In nucleotides, the CDR3 is TGTGCCAGCAGTTTGAGGCCCCCTTCCATCTCTGGAAACACCATATATTTT. Protein: CASSLRPPSISGNTIYF.

The genes are TRBV5-1 and TRBJ1-2, with TRBD1 matching over 7 bases. CDR3 size: 15 residues. Germline assignment: CDR1 SGHRS and CDR2 YFSETQ. V lost 4 bases and J lost 4; bases outside the gene matches: 10. In DNA, the CDR3 is TGCGCCAGCAGCCAAAGGACAGGCGGTCTCTATGGCTACACCTTC. This codes for CASSQRTGGLYGYTF.

The chain couples TRBV2 to TRBJ1-5; D is perhaps TRBD1 (6 bases). CDR1 SNHLY and CDR2 FYNNEI come from the germline V gene. Deletions cut 10 bases from V and 5 bases from J, with 12 bases between. The CDR3 extends over 12 amino acids. CDR3 DNA sequence: TGTGCCACCTCGACAGGCTATCAGCCCCAGCATTTT. It specifies CATSTGYQPQHF.

The gene calls are TRBV7-2 and TRBJ2-3; the match to TRBD2 covers 7 bases. CDR1 SGHTA and CDR2 FQGNSA come from the germline V gene. This CDR3 is 15 amino acids long. V gave up 4 bases and J gave up 4 bases; unmatched junction bases: 8. CDR3 residues: CASSWAGAVADTQYF. DNA for the CDR3: TGTGCCAGCAGCTGGGCGGGAGCCGTTGCAGATACGCAGTATTTT.

This chain links TRBV3-1 (or the pseudogene TRBV3-2) with TRBJ1-6; D call uncertain. The CDR3 length is 16 residues. CDR1 is LGHDT, CDR2 YNNKEL, per germline (reference sequence). The ends were cut back, 5 bases at V and 2 bases at J, with 13 bases in the middle. CDR3 coding DNA: TGTGCCAGCAGCGGAGTCGGGGTGCCCTATAATTCACCCCTCCACTTT. Its translation is CASSGVGVPYNSPLHF.

The CDR3 loop is CASSVQGNEQYF. The CDR3 nucleotides are TGTGCCAGCAGTGTACAGGGAAACGAGCAGTACTTC. This rearrangement joins TRBV2 to TRBJ2-7, with TRBD1 as a possible D gene (6 bases). V lost 4 bases to trimming and J lost 5 bases, with 9 bases between them. The CDR3 runs 12 residues. The V gene's germline CDR1 is SNHLY and CDR2 FYNNEI.

The V gene is TRBV27, the J gene TRBJ2-2, with 12 bases lining up with TRBD2. Germline V gene data show CDR1 as MNHEY and CDR2 as SMNVEV (reference sequence). The V segment lost 5 bases and the J segment 6 bases; nucleotides outside the gene matches: 10. CDR3 length equals 17 residues. The CDR3 DNA reads as TGTGCCAGCAGTCGAGCCTCTAGCGGGAGGGCCCCCGGGGAGCTGTTTTTT. Translation: CASSRASSGRAPGELFF.

The J gene is TRBJ2-7, the V gene TRBV29-1, with 9 bases that match TRBD2. The germline V gene has CDR1 SQVTM and CDR2 ANQGSEA. CDR3 length: 13 residues. Germline trimming cut 4 bases from V and 2 bases from J; bases unmatched to any gene: 3. The DNA for the CDR3 is TGCAGCGTTGGAGCGGGAGGTCCCTACGAGCAGTACTTC. It codes for CSVGAGGPYEQYF.

This rearrangement joins TRBV5-1 to TRBJ2-3, with D possibly TRBD2 on 7 matching bases. Germline assignment: CDR1 SGHRS and CDR2 YFSETQ. This CDR3 has 15 amino acids. V dropped 4 bases and J dropped 5 bases, with 17 bases sitting between them. This CDR3 is CASSVNGGPGDTQYF. CDR3 nucleotide sequence: TGCGCCAGCAGCGTCAACGGGGGGCCAGGAGATACGCAGTATTTT.